The T cell receptor beta chain described here comes from a study of T cells in narcolepsy. The study, taken as a whole, reports: Autoreactive clonotypes reportedly recurred in blood of same and different patients, not controls.

Data came from immunoSEQ multiplex PCR; TCRdb stores just in-frame clones and leaves some out. The sample includes 25,000 to 35,000 clones, about 80% seen only once; the top ten take about 0.9%. Points on this clone: The antigen remains undetermined.

Looked up from germline, CDR1 is LNHDA and CDR2 is SQIVND (reference sequence). This CDR3 comprises 17 residues. The V segment lost 5 bases and the J segment 2 bases; nucleotides outside the gene matches: 6. This rearrangement joins TRBV19 to TRBJ2-5, with TRBD2 identical over 15 bases. The TCR comes from a human donor with narcolepsy. Input material: CD45RA- memory CD4+ T cells from PBMCs. In DNA, the CDR3 is TGTGCCAGTAGTGGACTAGCGGGGGGGGTCACGCAAGAGACCCAGTACTTC. It is translated as CASSGLAGGVTQETQYF.